This TCR beta chain was documented in a study of blood T cells in healthy people across ages. Primed by a sample-barcoded 5' primer and a J-beta primer mix, a second PCR proceeded for 7 to 11 cycles. TCRdb re-called the 5' RACE reads with MiXCR, one entry per CDR3 protein. Of about 1.8 million distinct CDR3 sequences detected, roughly 52% appear once; the ten largest clones hold less than 2.5%. CDR3 size: 18 residues. With 5 bases clipped from V and 4 bases from J, the junction kept 12 bases outside the gene matches. Germline V lookup: CDR1 MNHEY, CDR2 SVGEGT. The TCR sequence derives from a woman in her 40s in good health. This chain uses TRBV6-2 or TRBV6-3 with TRBJ2-2; 11 nucleotides agree with TRBD2. The sequenced sample consisted of blood. The CDR3, as DNA: TGTGCCAGCAGTCCTTGGTTAGCGGGGGGGTCTGGCACCGGGGAGCTGTTTTTT. This sequence encodes CASSPWLAGGSGTGELFF.